This TCR beta chain was recovered during a study of cytomegalovirus exposure and HLA in healthy donors. Study outcomes and limitations: Reports credit the classifier with highly specific, highly sensitive diagnosis of cytomegalovirus status.

Of note for this clone: What it binds is not known.

60 Vbeta and 13 Jbeta primers were used in PCR. Here immunoSEQ multiplex PCR was the method, and the copy in TCRdb shows in-frame clones only, minus some. The sample holds 95,000 to 150,000 clones; roughly 80% are singletons and the top ten take around 4.1%. Although they were nominally healthy when sampled, donors likely had unrecorded immune exposures. The source of this sequence is a woman aged 40 to 49 in good health and CMV-seronegative. The sample comprised PBMCs.

The CDR3 reads CASLTGDGNTIYF. In DNA form, the CDR3 reads TGTGCCTCGCTGACAGGGGACGGAAACACCATATATTTT. This chain joins TRBV30 and TRBJ1-3; the match to TRBD1 covers 8 bases. Germline V gene sequence: CDR1 GTSNPN, CDR2 SVGIG (reference sequence). The CDR3 is 13 residues long. The V and J ends lost 7 bases and 4 bases, in that order; junction bases with no gene match: 6.